What follows describes a single T cell receptor (beta chain). This record belongs to a study of blood T cell repertoires in COVID-19. Across the whole study: The United States, Italy and Spain supplied acute and convalescent COVID-19 samples.

Per the original data handling: Using reference gene primer amplification, nucleated cell counts were estimated. Profiling relied on immunoSEQ multiplex PCR, and the TCRdb table lists in-frame clones only, not all of them. The V and J calls and clone size come from that table; D and trimming were worked out from the DNA. The sample yields approximately 250,000 clones, roughly nine tenths seen once. V was pared by 3 bases and J by 1 base, with 1 base of the junction left unmatched. Germline CDR1 is MNHEY and CDR2 is SMNVEV (reference sequence). There are 15 residues in the CDR3. The source is a man aged 40-50 years with active or convalescent COVID-19. The sample was peripheral blood. This chain connects TRBV27 to TRBJ2-7; 12 bases map to TRBD2. Here the CDR3 reads CASSFGTSGSYEQYF. CDR3 DNA sequence: TGTGCCAGCAGTTTCGGGACTAGCGGGTCCTACGAGCAGTACTTC.